This TCR beta chain was identified during a study of post-analysis software for immune sequencing data. Study at large: Some patients lacked subtype; others had relapsing-remitting, secondary progressive or progressive-relapsing disease. Study-wide points: Significantly lower normalized Chao1 diversity was found in patients with multiple sclerosis relative to controls. Controls had lower frequencies than patients of a handful of TRBV segments, which included TRBV5-6, TRBV5-1 and TRBV20-1.

Regarding this clonotype: What it recognizes is unknown.

Carried by the TCR beta cDNA libraries were unique molecular identifiers. TCRdb ran MiXCR on the PCR reads and lists one entry per CDR3 protein. The data hold 350,000 to 450,000 distinct CDR3 sequences, with 30% to 45% observed a single time. Trimming took off 4 bases at V and 4 bases at J, with 13 bases between the two ends. CDR1 is LGHNA and CDR2 is YSLEER in the germline V gene. The CDR3 runs to 14 residues. This clonotype originated in a girl between 5 and 17 years old with multiple sclerosis. The sample was blood. The V call is TRBV4-3, the J call TRBJ1-1, with D perhaps matching TRBD1 (6 bases). CDR3 bases: TGCGCCAGCAGCCCATTGGAAGGGGGCACTGAAGCTTTCTTT. It is translated as CASSPLEGGTEAFF.